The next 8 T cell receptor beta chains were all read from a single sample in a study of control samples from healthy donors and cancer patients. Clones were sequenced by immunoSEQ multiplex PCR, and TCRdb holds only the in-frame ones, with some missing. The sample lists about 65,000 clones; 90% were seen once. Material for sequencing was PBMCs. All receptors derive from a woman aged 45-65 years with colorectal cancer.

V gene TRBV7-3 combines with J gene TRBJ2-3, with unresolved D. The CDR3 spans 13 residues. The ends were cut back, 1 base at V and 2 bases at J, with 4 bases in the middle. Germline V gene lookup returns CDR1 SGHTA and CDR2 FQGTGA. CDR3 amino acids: CASSLRNTDTQYF. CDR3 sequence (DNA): TGTGCCAGCAGCTTAAGGAACACAGATACGCAGTATTTT. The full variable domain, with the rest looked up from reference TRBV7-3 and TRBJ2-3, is GAGVSQTPSNKVTEKGKYVELRCDPISGHTALYWYRQSLGQGPEFLIYFQGTGAADDSGLPNDRFFAVRPEGSVSTLKIQRTERGDSAVYLCASSLRNTDTQYFGPGTRLTVL.

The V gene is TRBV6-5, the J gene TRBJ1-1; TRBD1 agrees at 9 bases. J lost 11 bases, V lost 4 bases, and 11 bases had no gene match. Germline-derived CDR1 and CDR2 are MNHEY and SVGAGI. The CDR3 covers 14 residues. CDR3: CASSSKDRGVVAFF. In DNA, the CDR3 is TGTGCCAGCAGTTCCAAGGACAGGGGCGTGGTGGCTTTCTTT.

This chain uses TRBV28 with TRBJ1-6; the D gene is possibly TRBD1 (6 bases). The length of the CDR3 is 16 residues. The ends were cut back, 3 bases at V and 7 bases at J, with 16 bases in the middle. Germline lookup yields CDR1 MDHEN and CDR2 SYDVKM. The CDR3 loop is CASSLPRQATNSPLHF. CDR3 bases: TGTGCCAGCAGTTTGCCACGACAGGCGACGAATTCACCCCTCCACTTT.

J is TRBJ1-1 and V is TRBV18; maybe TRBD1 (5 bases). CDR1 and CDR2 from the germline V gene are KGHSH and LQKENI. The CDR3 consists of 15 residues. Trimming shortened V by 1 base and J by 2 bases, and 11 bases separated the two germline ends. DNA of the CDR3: TGTGCCAGCTCACCACGTCGACAGCCCAACACTGAAGCTTTCTTT. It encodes CASSPRRQPNTEAFF.

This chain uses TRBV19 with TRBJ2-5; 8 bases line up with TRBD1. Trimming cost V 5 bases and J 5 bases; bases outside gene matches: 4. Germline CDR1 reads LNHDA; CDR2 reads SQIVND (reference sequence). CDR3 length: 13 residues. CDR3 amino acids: CASSVRQGETQYF. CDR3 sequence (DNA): TGTGCCAGTAGTGTCCGACAGGGGGAGACCCAGTACTTC. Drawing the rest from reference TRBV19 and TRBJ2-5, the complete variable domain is DGGITQSPKYLFRKEGQNVTLSCEQNLNHDAMYWYRQDPGQGLRLIYYSQIVNDFQKGDIAEGYSVSREKKESFPLTVTSAQKNPTAFYLCASSVRQGETQYFGPGTRLLVL.

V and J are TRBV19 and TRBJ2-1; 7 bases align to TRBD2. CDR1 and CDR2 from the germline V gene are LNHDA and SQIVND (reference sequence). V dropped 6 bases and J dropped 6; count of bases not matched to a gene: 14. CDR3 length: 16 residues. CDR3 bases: TGTGCCAGTAGCACGAGAGCGGGACCGCGGGGCAATGAGCAGTTCTTC. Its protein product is CASSTRAGPRGNEQFF. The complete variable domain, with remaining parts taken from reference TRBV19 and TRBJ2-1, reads DGGITQSPKYLFRKEGQNVTLSCEQNLNHDAMYWYRQDPGQGLRLIYYSQIVNDFQKGDIAEGYSVSREKKESFPLTVTSAQKNPTAFYLCASSTRAGPRGNEQFFGPGTRLTVL.

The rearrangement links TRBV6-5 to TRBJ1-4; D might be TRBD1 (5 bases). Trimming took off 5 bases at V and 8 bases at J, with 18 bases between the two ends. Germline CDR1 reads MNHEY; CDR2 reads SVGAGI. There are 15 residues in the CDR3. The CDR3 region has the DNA TGTGCCAGCAGTACAACAGGAGGGCGATCGGAAAAACTGTTTTTT. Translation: CASSTTGGRSEKLFF.

Here the CDR3 DNA reads TGTGCCAGCAGTCAGGGGTTGGAGACCCAGTACTTC. Protein sequence: CASSQGLETQYF. The chain carries TRBV7-2 and TRBJ2-5, with D perhaps matching TRBD1 (6 bases). The CDR3 has 12 residues. Trimming took off 6 bases at V and 5 bases at J, with 10 bases between the two ends. Germline V gene lookup returns CDR1 SGHTA and CDR2 FQGNSA. Based on the CDR3 plus reference TRBV7-2 and TRBJ2-5, the full variable domain is GAGVSQSPSNKVTEKGKDVELRCDPISGHTALYWYRQSLGQGLEFLIYFQGNSAPDKSGLPSDRFSAERTGGSVSTLTIQRTQQEDSAVYLCASSQGLETQYFGPGTRLLVL.